This T cell receptor (beta chain) emerged from a study of T cell changes during pregnancy in multiple sclerosis. The CDR3 consists of 14 residues. With V trimmed by 7 bases and J by 5 bases, 8 bases remained unmatched. In germline, CDR1 is MDHEN, CDR2 SYDVKM. Here immunoSEQ multiplex PCR was the method, and the copy in TCRdb shows in-frame clones only, minus some. This table has 65,000 to 95,000 clones, 85% to 95% appearing once. This TCR was sampled from a female donor in good health, enrolled as a control in a pregnancy study. The source material was peripheral blood, sampled after pregnancy. V and J are TRBV28 and TRBJ2-5; 9 nucleotides agree with TRBD1. CDR3 nucleotide sequence: TGTGCCAGCACCTCTGGGGGACAGGGTGAGACCCAGTACTTC. Translating gives CASTSGGQGETQYF.